This TCR beta chain was captured by sequencing in a study of radiation and T cells in renal cell carcinoma. Sequencing was performed with immunoSEQ multiplex PCR; in TCRdb, only in-frame clones are kept and a portion is missing. The table includes 10,000 to 15,000 clones, about 71% detected once. Germline loops: CDR1 SGHRS, CDR2 YFSETQ. The CDR3 is 15 amino acids. Trimming took 1 base from V and 5 from J, leaving 15 bases between them. As to treatment: treatment-naive control, cytoreductive nephrectomy. The patient's renal cell carcinoma had clear cell pathology. The starting material was tumor tissue, obtained from a patient whose treatment was nephrectomy without radiotherapy. This rearrangement joins TRBV5-1 to TRBJ1-2; D not certain. The clonotype comes from a woman aged 80 or older with renal cell carcinoma. CDR3 nucleotide sequence: TGCGCCAGCAGCTTGCGAACAGAGGATCTATATGGCTACACCTTC. It specifies CASSLRTEDLYGYTF.